This T cell receptor (beta chain) comes out of a study of T-cell reconstitution after alpha-beta-depleted transplantation in children listed by TCRdb under 2016. Regarding the complete study: Using TCR repertoire profiling, the study quantitatively followed how T-cell immune reconstitution unfolded in children after TCRalphabeta/CD19-depleted allogeneic hematopoietic cell transplantation.

The treatment or condition label corresponds to: allogeneic hematopoietic cell transplantation with graft depleted of TCRalphabeta T cells and CD19 B cells. TCRalphabeta/CD19-depleted allogeneic hematopoietic cell grafts were given to the transplant recipients, all of whom were children. CDR1 and CDR2 were assigned from the germline V gene (reference sequence) as MNHEY and SMNVEV. The CDR3 measures 16 amino acids from cysteine to phenylalanine. Solely the CDR3 DNA is kept, with 48 bases framed from the first base. At the junction V is shortened by 0 bases and J by 4 bases; bases outside the gene matches: 8. The library was made by PCR. For sequencing, an Illumina HiSeq 2500 was employed. To normalize quantification of the TCRbeta repertoire, the TCR libraries were built with molecular barcoding that relied on unique molecular identifiers. Starting from the raw public reads, TCRdb applied fastp trimming at Q25, assembled clones with MiXCR and retained in-frame beta chains. Identical CDR3 protein sequences are pooled into one entry, listed with their most common genes and DNA. Within this sample are 600,000 or so distinct CDR3 sequences, with 23% of them counted one time only. The top ten clonotypes cover roughly 14% of the sample.

On the study overall, not on this receptor specifically: The frequencies of hyperexpanded clones fell over the following months, and after one year, T-cell counts and TCRbeta diversity were mostly attributed to newly produced T cells. In some patients, the high TCRbeta diversity seen at day 60 was put down to recipient T cells and intrathymic progenitors that had survived conditioning. The apparently early recovery of alphabetaT-cell counts about two months after transplant reportedly depended on only several hundred rapidly expanded clones that came from non-depleted graft cells.

On this clonotype itself: The antigen it recognizes is unknown. The input lacks base qualities; no much larger clone sits a single base away.

This chain joins TRBV27 to TRBJ2-7; TRBD1 matches 8 bases in the middle. This receptor was taken from a boy under three years old who had a stem cell transplant for acute myeloid leukemia, so the T cells may come from the graft donor. Sequenced material: PBMCs, mostly from graft donor cells, taken 360 days after TCRalphabeta/CD19-depleted stem cell transplant. The CDR3 corresponds to CASSLSARGRFYEQYF. The nucleotide sequence is TGTGCCAGCAGTTTATCCGCCAGGGGGCGTTTTTACGAGCAGTACTTC.